This entry lists 24 T cell receptor beta chains sequenced from one sample in a study of T-cell memory formation after mild COVID-19 (dated by TCRdb to the early 2020s). The library was made by 5' RACE. Sequencing was performed on an Illumina NovaSeq 6000. Using fastp at Q25 and MiXCR, TCRdb reprocessed the public reads and kept productive beta chains. Each CDR3 protein gets just one entry, which takes the most common genes and DNA from the rows behind it. In this sample the table shows hundreds of thousands of distinct CDR3 sequences, 23% of which occur a single time. About an eighth of the sample comes from the top ten. The sequenced sample consisted of PBMCs or a T cell subset sorted from them (not recorded which). Source of these receptors: an adult woman who had mild COVID-19 (a few samples of this study predate the infection). The sample titles of this study are shuffled in the database, so cell type and time point are left out; the donor was told from shared clones.

This chain links TRBV7-9 with TRBJ2-7; 8 bases line up with TRBD2. Germline V CDR1 and CDR2: SEHNR, FQNEAQ (reference sequence). The CDR3 is 18 residues long. After removal of 0 bases from V and 5 bases from J, the junction contained 15 bases not matched to a gene. The CDR3 region has the DNA TGTGCCAGCAGCTTAGCGAGCGCTAGCGGGCGCCACATGAACGAGCAGTACTTC. As protein: CASSLASASGRHMNEQYF. The full variable domain, rest sourced from reference TRBV7-9 and TRBJ2-7, is DTGVSQNPRHKITKRGQNVTFRCDPISEHNRLYWYRQTLGQGPEFLTYFQNEAQLEKSRLLSDRFSAERPKGSFSTLEIQRTEQGDSAMYLCASSLASASGRHMNEQYFGPGTRLTVT.

This clonotype was recorded a few times. V and J are TRBV20-1 and TRBJ2-1; TRBD2 agrees at 8 bases. Germline V gene lookup returns CDR1 DFQATT and CDR2 SNEGSKA (reference sequence). The CDR3 is 16 residues long. V shed 1 base, J shed 3 bases, and the junction held 8 bases outside the gene matches. The CDR3: CSARAPRGGIYNEQFF. As DNA, the CDR3 is TGCAGTGCTAGAGCCCCTCGCGGGGGGATCTACAATGAGCAGTTCTTC.

V is TRBV5-1 and J is TRBJ1-1; the match to TRBD1 covers 8 bases. V trimming: 0 bases; J trimming: 1 base; junction bases outside the gene matches: 23. This CDR3 spans 22 amino acids. Per the germline V gene, CDR1 is SGHRS and CDR2 is YFSETQ. In DNA, the CDR3 is TGCGCCAGCAGCTTGGATGGACAGGGATTTCGGGATCGGACAGGGAAGAACACTGAAGCTTTCTTT. As protein: CASSLDGQGFRDRTGKNTEAFF.

This clonotype was seen a handful of times. The genes are TRBV7-9 and TRBJ1-1, with 9 positions matching TRBD1. V lost 4 bases to trimming and J lost 7 bases; unmatched junction nucleotides: 7. Germline CDR1 and CDR2: SEHNR and FQNEAQ (reference sequence). CDR3 length: 14 amino acids. CDR3 residues: CASSSSGTGSEAFF. DNA of the CDR3: TGTGCCAGCAGCTCCTCCGGGACAGGGAGTGAAGCTTTCTTT.

This clonotype has just one count. V and J are TRBV29-1 and TRBJ1-2, with D possibly being TRBD1 (5 bases). Trimming removed 0 bases at V and 6 bases at J, with 11 bases between. Germline lookup yields CDR1 SQVTM and CDR2 ANQGSEA. The CDR3 is made up of 13 amino acids. The CDR3, as DNA: TGCAGCGTTGAAGATCCGAGCAGGGATGGCTACACCTTC. Encoded protein: CSVEDPSRDGYTF.

The chain carries TRBV7-3 and TRBJ2-3; 12 bases agree with TRBD2. The CDR3 contains 16 residues. Germline V lookup: CDR1 SGHTA, CDR2 FQGTGA. V lost 5 bases to trimming and J lost 4 bases; unmatched junction nucleotides: 7. The CDR3, as DNA: TGTGCCAGCAGCCGCAGACTAGCGGGAGCCCCAGATACGCAGTATTTT. Translating gives CASSRRLAGAPDTQYF.

The chain is built from TRBV7-9 and TRBJ2-3; 8 bases map to TRBD2. V lost 8 bases and J lost 0; bases outside the gene matches: 13. The CDR3 extends over 17 amino acids. Germline CDR1 SEHNR, CDR2 FQNEAQ (reference sequence). CDR3 nucleotides: TGTGCCAGCGAGCGGCTAGGCACTAGCGGAAGCACAGATACGCAGTATTTT. It encodes CASERLGTSGSTDTQYF.

Only a few counts were recorded for this clonotype. The chain links TRBV18 to TRBJ2-7; 7 positions agree with TRBD2. Germline CDR1 KGHSH, CDR2 LQKENI. The length of the CDR3 is 14 residues. The junction had 5 bases not matched to a gene; V was cut back by 3 bases and J by 3 bases. CDR3 DNA sequence: TGTGCCAGCTCACCTACCAGGGACTACTACGAGCAGTACTTC. Its protein product is CASSPTRDYYEQYF.

The V call is TRBV7-2, the J call TRBJ2-7, with D possibly TRBD2 on 6 matching bases. V lost 5 bases, J lost 3 bases, and 14 bases lay in between. Looked up from germline, CDR1 is SGHTA and CDR2 is FQGNSA. This CDR3 has 14 amino acids. The CDR3 DNA follows: TGTGCCAGCAGCGACAAGGCCGGGGGCTACGAGCAGTACTTC. Amino acids: CASSDKAGGYEQYF.

The chain couples TRBV12-3 or TRBV12-4 to TRBJ2-3; the match to TRBD2 covers 13 bases. The CDR3 spans 17 residues. The J segment lost 1 base and the V segment lost 6 bases, leaving 7 bases of the junction unmatched. The CDR3 here is CASSPGLAGRGTDTQYF. The CDR3 coding sequence is TGTGCCAGCAGCCCGGGACTAGCGGGGAGAGGCACAGATACGCAGTATTTT.

The chain employs TRBV27 and TRBJ2-7; D perhaps matches TRBD1 (6 bases). The CDR3 contains 16 residues. In germline, CDR1 is MNHEY, CDR2 SMNVEV (reference sequence). Trimming stripped 0 bases from V and 4 bases from J, with 16 bases between. The CDR3 region has the DNA TGTGCCAGCAGTTTATCGACAGGTATAGAATTATACGAGCAGTACTTC. This encodes CASSLSTGIELYEQYF.

This chain joins TRBV6-5 and TRBJ2-3; TRBD1 matches at 9 bases. There are 17 residues in the CDR3. Germline V gene sequence: CDR1 MNHEY, CDR2 SVGAGI. J was trimmed by 0 bases and V by 6 bases; bases with no gene match: 10. CDR3 sequence (DNA): TGTGCCAGCAGGTACAGGGGGCGAATACACAGCACAGATACGCAGTATTTT. Amino acid sequence: CASRYRGRIHSTDTQYF.

A few counts support this clonotype. The CDR3 DNA sequence: TGTGCCACCAGCAGAGGGGGGACAGCGGAAGCTTTCTTT. Amino acids: CATSRGGTAEAFF. The chain couples TRBV15 to TRBJ1-1, with 7 bases fitting TRBD1. V gave up 1 base and J gave up 8 bases; unmatched junction bases: 4. The germline V gene encodes CDR1 LNHNV and CDR2 YYDKDF (reference sequence). The length of the CDR3 is 13 residues.

The sample holds many counts of this clonotype. The V call is TRBV19, the J call TRBJ2-7, with 8 bases aligning to TRBD1. This CDR3 has 16 residues. J was trimmed by 1 base and V by 5 bases; bases with no gene match: 10. In germline, CDR1 is LNHDA, CDR2 SQIVND (reference sequence). CDR3 bases: TGTGCCAGTAGTTTACGTCAGGGGGCGAGGTCCTACGAGCAGTACTTC. Translating gives CASSLRQGARSYEQYF.

This clonotype has a handful of counts. The J gene is TRBJ2-3, the V gene TRBV4-3; the D is unclear. CDR3 length equals 16 residues. The germline gives CDR1 LGHNA, CDR2 YSLEER. V gave up 1 base and J gave up 2 bases, with 13 bases separating them. As DNA, the CDR3 is TGCGCCAGCAGCCAAGGCAGGTCCACTCACACAGATACGCAGTATTTT. This codes for CASSQGRSTHTDTQYF.

V usage is TRBV4-2 and J usage is TRBJ2-1; 11 bases are shared with TRBD2. This CDR3 contains 16 residues. J lost 10 bases, V lost 0 bases, and 8 bases had no gene match. Germline V CDR1 and CDR2: LGHNA, YNFKEQ. In nucleotides, the CDR3 is TGTGCCAGCAGCCAAGATGGGCTAGCGGGAGGAAAGGAGCAGTTCTTC. Its protein is CASSQDGLAGGKEQFF.

The rearrangement joins TRBV7-9 to TRBJ2-7; D not resolved. Germline lookup yields CDR1 SEHNR and CDR2 FQNEAQ (reference sequence). The CDR3 totals 13 residues. V gave up 4 bases and J gave up 0 bases, with 7 bases separating them. The CDR3 coding sequence is TGTGCCAGCAGCTCCCGTTTCTCCTACGAGCAGTACTTC. It yields the protein CASSSRFSYEQYF.

A few counts support this clonotype. V and J are TRBV20-1 and TRBJ1-6; tentatively, D is TRBD1 (5 bases). CDR1 is DFQATT and CDR2 is SNEGSKA in the germline V gene (reference sequence). CDR3 size: 15 residues. V lost 2 bases and J lost 0, with 8 bases in between. CDR3 amino acids: CSARTGGSYNSPLHF. For the CDR3, the DNA is TGCAGTGCTAGAACGGGGGGCTCCTATAATTCACCCCTCCACTTT.

The chain couples TRBV7-9 to TRBJ2-2, with D uncertain. The CDR3 contains 15 residues. V lost 5 bases, J lost 7 bases, and 17 bases lay in between. Per germline, CDR1 SEHNR and CDR2 FQNEAQ (reference sequence). CDR3 in amino acids: CASSPTPTLGGELFF. DNA for the CDR3: TGTGCCAGCAGCCCCACTCCCACCCTCGGCGGGGAGCTGTTTTTT.

There are a few counts of this clonotype. The chain is built from TRBV29-1 and TRBJ2-3; no firm D call. Germline V gene data show CDR1 as SQVTM and CDR2 as ANQGSEA. The CDR3 runs 13 residues. V was clipped by 1 base and J by 2 bases, with 7 bases between them. The CDR3 is CSVEGQFTDTQYF. The CDR3 nucleotides are TGCAGCGTTGAAGGTCAGTTCACAGATACGCAGTATTTT.

This rearrangement joins TRBV5-1 to TRBJ1-1, with TRBD1 as a possible D gene (6 bases). The V end was cut by 6 bases, the J end by 3 bases, with 12 bases between. The CDR3 has 13 amino acids. The V gene's germline CDR1 is SGHRS and CDR2 YFSETQ. CDR3 sequence: CASTTGAYTEAFF. The CDR3 nucleotides read TGCGCCAGCACGACGGGGGCTTACACTGAAGCTTTCTTT.

This clonotype occurred many times. CDR3 DNA: TGTGCCACCAGTGATCCGGGACAGGGGAACTACAATGAGCAGTTCTTC. Translating gives CATSDPGQGNYNEQFF. The chain carries TRBV24-1 and TRBJ2-1; 10 bases align to TRBD1. Germline CDR1 and CDR2: KGHDR and SFDVKD. The CDR3 contains 16 residues. Trimming cost V 3 bases and J 3 bases; bases outside gene matches: 4.

The V gene is TRBV4-1, the J gene TRBJ1-1; D remains ambiguous. From germline, CDR1 is MGHRA and CDR2 YSYEKL. There are 15 residues in the CDR3. V was shortened by 4 bases and J by 0 bases, with 12 bases between the two germline ends. CDR3 sequence (DNA): TGCGCCAGCAGCCCTCTTGAGACCTTGAACACTGAAGCTTTCTTT. This gives the protein CASSPLETLNTEAFF.

In its sample, this clonotype was seen a few times. V gene TRBV7-3 combines with J gene TRBJ1-3; D unclear. V was shortened by 0 bases and J by 4 bases, with 4 bases between the two germline ends. Germline V gene lookup returns CDR1 SGHTA and CDR2 FQGTGA. The CDR3 is 13 residues long. CDR3 in amino acids: CASSLTTGNTIYF. For the CDR3, the DNA is TGTGCCAGCAGCTTAACTACCGGAAACACCATATATTTT.